This entry lists 6 T cell receptor beta chains sequenced from one sample in a study of response to subunit inactivated influenza vaccine. TCRdb re-called the RT-PCR reads through MiXCR, storing one row per CDR3 protein. Of roughly 500,000 distinct CDR3 sequences in the sample, 15% to 20% were seen once. This specimen consisted of CD4+ T cells sorted from PBMCs, obtained around 25 months after vaccination. The receptors stem from a man between 50 and 75 years old who received an inactivated influenza vaccine.

The chain combines TRBV4-1 with TRBJ2-5; the match to TRBD2 covers 12 bases. CDR1 is MGHRA, CDR2 YSYEKL, per germline. The CDR3 length is 16 residues. V was clipped by 4 bases and J by 1 base; unmatched bases: 4. CDR3 DNA: TGCGCCAGCAGCCGTACGACTAGCGGGGGCCAAGAGACCCAGTACTTC. This translates into CASSRTTSGGQETQYF.

The gene calls are TRBV6-1 and TRBJ2-1; a possible D gene is TRBD2 (6 bases). In germline, CDR1 is MNHNS, CDR2 SASEGT. Trimming removed 5 bases from V and 8 bases from J, with 19 bases in between. This CDR3 spans 15 amino acids. CDR3 coding DNA: TGTGCCAGCAGTCGAGCGCCGGGACTGGGGCATGAGCAGTTCTTC. The encoded protein is CASSRAPGLGHEQFF.

In this sample, this clonotype turned up a few times. The chain carries TRBV5-1 and TRBJ2-2; D uncertain. Per germline, CDR1 SGHRS and CDR2 YFSETQ. V lost 7 bases and J lost 5, with 24 bases in between. The CDR3 has 17 amino acids. CDR3 residues: CASGPGVRTRVTGELFF. As DNA, the CDR3 is TGCGCCAGCGGCCCGGGCGTCCGGACCCGGGTGACCGGGGAGCTGTTTTTT.

The rearrangement uses TRBV7-2 and TRBJ2-3; either TRBD1 or TRBD2 may fit D (6 bases each). V lost 5 bases to trimming and J lost 2 bases, with 17 bases between them. The germline gives CDR1 SGHTA, CDR2 FQGNSA. There are 16 residues in the CDR3. The chain's CDR3 is CASSPGASSYTDTQYF. The CDR3 DNA reads as TGTGCCAGCAGCCCGGGGGCCAGCTCCTACACAGATACGCAGTATTTT.

The chain recombines TRBV30 with TRBJ1-1; D gene uncertain. The length of the CDR3 is 13 residues. Germline V gene data show CDR1 as GTSNPN and CDR2 as SVGIG (reference sequence). The germline V and J ends were trimmed by 0 bases and 0 bases, with 5 bases remaining between them. The CDR3 coding sequence is TGTGCCTGGAGTGTACTATTGAACACTGAAGCTTTCTTT. Protein product: CAWSVLLNTEAFF.

As to this clonotype: Compared with germline, one end of the junction differs, possibly owing to a read error. The chain has TRBV6-1 and TRBJ1-5; D ambiguous. There are 14 residues in the CDR3. Germline loops: CDR1 MNHNS, CDR2 SASEGT. CDR3 sequence reads: CASSLGTSNQLQHF. The CDR3 DNA sequence: TGTGCCAGCAGTCTGGGTACTAGCAATCAGCTCCAGCATTTT.